This TCR beta chain was obtained from a study of blood T cell repertoires in COVID-19. Looking at the study overall: The United States, Italy and Spain were the sources of the acute and convalescent COVID-19 samples.

The germline V and J ends were trimmed by 0 bases and 4 bases, with 10 bases remaining between them. This CDR3 contains 15 residues. CDR1 SGHNT and CDR2 YYREEE come from the germline V gene (reference sequence). Data came from immunoSEQ multiplex PCR; TCRdb stores just in-frame clones and leaves some out. The repertoire holds 100,000 to 110,000 clones, with 70% to 90% as singletons. Sequencing was performed on peripheral blood. This clonotype was obtained from a human donor in a cohort sampled during active COVID-19. This sequence joins TRBV5-4 and TRBJ2-2, with D possibly TRBD2 on 6 matching bases. DNA of the CDR3: TGTGCCAGCAGCTTGGACCCCGGGGGCACCGGGGAGCTGTTTTTT. This sequence encodes CASSLDPGGTGELFF.